The clone carrying this TCR beta chain was counted between two and nine times. CDR1 is SGDLS and CDR2 is YYNGEE in the germline V gene. V dropped 0 bases and J dropped 6 bases, with 9 bases sitting between them. This CDR3 is built from 13 residues. The data are from a study of T cell changes during pregnancy in multiple sclerosis. Generated by immunoSEQ multiplex PCR, the TCRdb table keeps only in-frame clones and is missing some. The repertoire holds tens of thousands of clones, with under 95% as singletons. Sequenced here: CD8+ T cells from peripheral blood mononuclear cells, sampled in the third trimester of pregnancy. The chain uses TRBV9 and TRBJ1-1, with D perhaps TRBD1 (5 bases). The clonotype originates from a female donor with multiple sclerosis, enrolled in a pregnancy study. The CDR3 DNA reads TGTGCCAGCAGCGTAGACCACAGGTCTGAAGCTTTCTTT. It yields the protein CASSVDHRSEAFF.